The present TCR beta chain was sequenced within a study of blood T cell repertoires in COVID-19. The CDR3 is made up of 15 amino acids. Trimming took 4 bases from V and 0 from J; bases not matched to a gene: 3. CDR1 and CDR2 from the germline V gene are SGHTS and YDEGEE. Original data processing: Amplification from reference gene primers served as the basis for estimated nucleated cell counts. The repertoire was sequenced with immunoSEQ multiplex PCR; TCRdb's copy has only in-frame clones and lacks some. That table furnishes V, J and clone size, whereas the DNA furnished D and trimming. The sample records 110,000 to 150,000 clones, 82% being singletons.

Material for sequencing was peripheral blood. This receptor was obtained from an elderly woman with acute or convalescent COVID-19. The V call is TRBV5-8, the J call TRBJ1-5; 8 bases are shared with TRBD1. The CDR3 coding sequence is TGTGCCAGCAGCCCGGACAGGGATAGCAATCAGCCCCAGCATTTT. The encoded protein is CASSPDRDSNQPQHF.